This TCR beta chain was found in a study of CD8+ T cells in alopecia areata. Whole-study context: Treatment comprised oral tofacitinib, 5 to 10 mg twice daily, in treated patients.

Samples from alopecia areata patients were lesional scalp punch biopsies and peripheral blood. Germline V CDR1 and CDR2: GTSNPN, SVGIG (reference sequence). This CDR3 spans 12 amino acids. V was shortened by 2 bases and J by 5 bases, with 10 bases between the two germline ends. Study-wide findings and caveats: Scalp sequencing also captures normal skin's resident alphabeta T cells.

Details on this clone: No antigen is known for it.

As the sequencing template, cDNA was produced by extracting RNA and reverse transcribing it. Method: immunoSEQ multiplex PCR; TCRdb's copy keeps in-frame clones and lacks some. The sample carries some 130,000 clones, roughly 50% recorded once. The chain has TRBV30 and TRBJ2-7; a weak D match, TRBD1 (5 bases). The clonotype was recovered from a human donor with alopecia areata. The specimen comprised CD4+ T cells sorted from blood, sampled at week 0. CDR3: CAWSPGHNEQYF. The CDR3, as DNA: TGTGCCTGGAGTCCAGGGCACAACGAGCAGTACTTC.